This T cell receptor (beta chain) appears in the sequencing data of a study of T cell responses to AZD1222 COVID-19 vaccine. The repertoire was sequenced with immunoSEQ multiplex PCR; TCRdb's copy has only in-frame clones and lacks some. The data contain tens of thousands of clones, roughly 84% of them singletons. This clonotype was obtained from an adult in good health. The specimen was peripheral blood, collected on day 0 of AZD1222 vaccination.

The CDR3 protein is CASSPQGSPTDTQYF. CDR3 DNA: TGTGCCAGCAGCCCACAGGGGTCCCCCACAGATACGCAGTATTTT. This rearrangement joins TRBV6-5 to TRBJ2-3; TRBD1 agrees at 7 bases. J gave up 2 bases and V 6 bases, and 8 bases lay outside the gene matches. Germline lookup yields CDR1 MNHEY and CDR2 SVGAGI. The CDR3 covers 15 residues.